The rows below give T cell receptor beta chains drawn from one sample of a study of blood T cell repertoires in COVID-19. TCRdb's table, derived via immunoSEQ multiplex PCR, lists solely in-frame clones and lacks some. This sample has roughly 130,000 clones, with around 80% found just once. Sequencing input: peripheral blood. The receptors shown here come from a man aged 70 or older with acute or convalescent COVID-19. CDR3s include the opening cysteine and the closing phenylalanine or tryptophan. Fields, in order: D gene, V gene, J gene, clone size, CDR3 length, CDR3 DNA, CDR3 protein. A D gene is named only where the DNA matches it firmly. Clone size is shown for a subset of rows, as once, few, many or a class of expanded clone.

d_call: NA
v_call: TRBV27
j_call: TRBJ1-1
clone_size: NA
cdr3_length: 15
cdr3_nt: TGTGCCAGCAGTTTATGGGCAGGGGCAACGGCTGAAGCTTTCTTT
cdr3_aa: CASSLWAGATAEAFF

d_call: TRBD1
v_call: TRBV6-6
j_call: TRBJ2-7
clone_size: NA
cdr3_length: 14
cdr3_nt: TGTGCCAGCGGCCGAGGACAGGAGTCCTACGAGCAGTACTTC
cdr3_aa: CASGRGQESYEQYF

d_call: NA
v_call: TRBV15
j_call: TRBJ1-1
clone_size: NA
cdr3_length: 13
cdr3_nt: TGTGCCACCAGCAGAGATGAGGTTACTGAAGCTTTCTTT
cdr3_aa: CATSRDEVTEAFF

d_call: NA
v_call: TRBV2
j_call: TRBJ1-2
clone_size: NA
cdr3_length: 14
cdr3_nt: TGTGCCAGCACCACGGACAGCCTGAGGTATGGCTACACCTTC
cdr3_aa: CASTTDSLRYGYTF

d_call: TRBD1
v_call: TRBV28
j_call: TRBJ1-1
clone_size: NA
cdr3_length: 15
cdr3_nt: TGTGCCAGCAGTCTGATACAGGGGGCGGGCACTGAAGCTTTCTTT
cdr3_aa: CASSLIQGAGTEAFF

d_call: NA
v_call: TRBV11-3
j_call: TRBJ2-3
clone_size: NA
cdr3_length: 14
cdr3_nt: TGTGCCAGCAGCTTGGCTGGCAGCACAGATACGCAGTATTTT
cdr3_aa: CASSLAGSTDTQYF

d_call: TRBD1
v_call: TRBV20-1
j_call: TRBJ2-3
clone_size: NA
cdr3_length: 18
cdr3_nt: TGCAGTGCTAGTCCCCGACCCCTACAGGGGATTAGCACAGATACGCAGTATTTT
cdr3_aa: CSASPRPLQGISTDTQYF

d_call: NA
v_call: TRBV28
j_call: TRBJ1-3
clone_size: NA
cdr3_length: 15
cdr3_nt: TGTGCCAGCAGTTTAATTGCTAGCTCTGGAAACACCATATATTTT
cdr3_aa: CASSLIASSGNTIYF

d_call: NA
v_call: TRBV11-2
j_call: TRBJ1-1
clone_size: NA
cdr3_length: 13
cdr3_nt: TGTGCCAGCAGCTTTAAGGGGATCAGTGAAGCTTTCTTT
cdr3_aa: CASSFKGISEAFF

d_call: TRBD2
v_call: TRBV5-1
j_call: TRBJ2-3
clone_size: NA
cdr3_length: 16
cdr3_nt: TGCGCCAGCAGCCCCGGGACTAGCGTCCGCACAGATACGCAGTATTTT
cdr3_aa: CASSPGTSVRTDTQYF

d_call: NA
v_call: TRBV6-5
j_call: TRBJ1-3
clone_size: NA
cdr3_length: 12
cdr3_nt: TGTGCCATCGGGGACTTATCATACACCATATATTTT
cdr3_aa: CAIGDLSYTIYF

d_call: NA
v_call: TRBV6-6
j_call: TRBJ1-1
clone_size: few
cdr3_length: 12
cdr3_nt: TGTGCCAGCAGTCCAGTATACACTGAAGCTTTCTTT
cdr3_aa: CASSPVYTEAFF

d_call: TRBD2
v_call: TRBV5-6
j_call: TRBJ2-7
clone_size: NA
cdr3_length: 17
cdr3_nt: TGTGCCAGCAGCTTGGTGCTACCCGGGACTAGTATCCACGAGCAGTACTTC
cdr3_aa: CASSLVLPGTSIHEQYF

d_call: TRBD1
v_call: TRBV2
j_call: TRBJ1-4
clone_size: NA
cdr3_length: 15
cdr3_nt: TGTGCCAGCAGTGAAGGCCAGGGGGCGGCTGAAAAACTGTTTTTT
cdr3_aa: CASSEGQGAAEKLFF

d_call: NA
v_call: TRBV18
j_call: TRBJ2-3
clone_size: once
cdr3_length: 15
cdr3_nt: TGTGCCAGCACCCCGTCTGCGGGGGCCACAGATACGCAGTATTTT
cdr3_aa: CASTPSAGATDTQYF

d_call: TRBD1
v_call: TRBV5-6
j_call: TRBJ1-2
clone_size: many
cdr3_length: 15
cdr3_nt: TGTGCCAGCAGCTTGTGGGCAGGGGGCAGCTATGGCTACACCTTC
cdr3_aa: CASSLWAGGSYGYTF